This T cell receptor (beta chain) stems from a study of Graves' ophthalmopathy and Graves' hyperthyroidism (dated by TCRdb to 2017 to 2018). With respect to the entire study: Peripheral blood samples were taken at the time of initial diagnosis, before any treatment was given. To tell Graves' ophthalmopathy apart from Graves' hyperthyroidism, and to predict which patients would progress to ophthalmopathy, the study relied on TCR beta repertoire signatures. In total, approximately 130 blood samples were TCR-sequenced: some 40 ophthalmopathy, under 85 hyperthyroidism and some 17 hyperthyroidism-to-ophthalmopathy patients. To explore V-J signatures that distinguish ophthalmopathy from hyperthyroidism, a discovery set of about a hundred patients was enrolled, made up of roughly 41 with ophthalmopathy and roughly 55 with stable hyperthyroidism. An independent validation cohort was composed of 18 hyperthyroidism patients and some 16 patients who later progressed from hyperthyroidism to ophthalmopathy. In six or seven hyperthyroidism patients, the T-cell repertoires found in thyroid tissue were compared with those found in blood. Following sample collection, hyperthyroidism patients were given methimazole at a starting dose of 30 mg daily, and ophthalmopathy patients were given high-dose intravenous methylprednisolone. The 95 to 100 discovery patients were randomly divided into training and test sets at a 7:3 ratio. Results the study describes overall, beyond this receptor: In validation, the model predicted ophthalmopathy progression with 55% to 71% sensitivity and roughly 72% specificity; more than ten predicted patients were CT-confirmed with GO in a median of about 6.1 months. Most of the expanded thyroid clonotypes with a frequency above 0.001 were also detected in blood, and it was suggested that the thyroid immune response may be reflected by blood repertoires. In cross-validation, the 13-signature model distinguished ophthalmopathy from stable hyperthyroidism with more than 85% sensitivity and 81% to 82% specificity, while in the test set the corresponding values were about 80% and 75%. Sample size was not statistically predetermined, and group allocation was not concealed from the investigators.

For repertoire sequencing, the TCR beta CDR3 regions were amplified from RNA transcripts. A first-round RT-PCR used HTBI primers with the Qiagen OneStep RT-PCR kit, followed by a second-round multiplex PCR, size selection and purification. Sequencing of the libraries was carried out on an Illumina HiSeq2000 in paired-end mode with 100 bp reads. Under the source paper's analysis protocol: Reads were processed with SOAPnuke, discarding reads with adapters, uncalled bases, mean Phred below 15, or no exact constant-primer or identifier match. COPE v1.2.5 was used to merge high-quality paired reads. Clonotypes were defined as unique nucleotide sequences and were aligned to IMGT TRB V, D and J references using MiTCR v1.1. Only V-J combinations with frequency above 0.0001 were analysed, covering around 99% of repertoires. A TCR clonal expansion and chaos score per V-J combination was defined as the ratio of F50 clonal expansion to chaos observed in the TCRdist matrix. Features were reduced by Welch's t-statistics and random forest to some 13 V-J combinations, which fed a naive Bayes classifier. The Morisita-Horn index was used to measure how similar the thyroid and blood repertoires were. TCRdb's own reprocessing of the public reads used fastp at Q25 and MiXCR and kept productive beta chains. One record per CDR3 amino acid sequence lists the most common genes and DNA. It is TCRdb's table, rather than the study itself, that gives the V and J calls and clone size. This sample has about 400,000 distinct CDR3 sequences in its table, and roughly 21% of those were observed once. The biggest ten clones account for around 3.1% of the sample.

Stable hyperthyroidism was defined as no progression to ophthalmopathy within 18 months of follow-up. Patients with hyperthyroidism were aged 18 to 65 years, had been newly diagnosed, and had a disease duration of less than 2 months. Patients with other autoimmune diseases, uncontrolled infections, pregnancy or lactation were excluded. Diagnosis relied on clinical symptoms, serum thyroxine, TRAb, thyroid ultrasound and orbital computed tomography. PBMCs were isolated from more than 9 ml of fresh peripheral blood by Ficoll-Paque density gradient centrifugation. Trizol reagent was used to extract the total RNA, and its quality was then checked on an Agilent 2100 Bioanalyzer. CDR1 is given as LGHNA and CDR2 as YSLEER, both from the germline V gene. Including the terminal cysteine and phenylalanine, the CDR3 comprises 16 residues. CDR3 DNA only is kept here, 48 bases in frame from base 1. V sheds 0 bases and J sheds 4 bases, leaving 15 bases between their ends.

This clonotype was observed many times. The antigen it binds to is not known. No base qualities exist here, and no much larger clone lies one base off it. Sequenced material: peripheral blood. The chain employs TRBV4-3 and TRBJ1-1; tentative D gene TRBD1, with 6 bases matching. The source of this sequence is a woman under 30 with stable Graves' hyperthyroidism. Donor details come from another sample of the same person, matched by shared clones. CDR3 region: CASSQDLGFRGTEAFF. The DNA reads as follows: TGCGCCAGCAGCCAAGATTTGGGTTTCAGGGGCACTGAAGCTTTCTTT.